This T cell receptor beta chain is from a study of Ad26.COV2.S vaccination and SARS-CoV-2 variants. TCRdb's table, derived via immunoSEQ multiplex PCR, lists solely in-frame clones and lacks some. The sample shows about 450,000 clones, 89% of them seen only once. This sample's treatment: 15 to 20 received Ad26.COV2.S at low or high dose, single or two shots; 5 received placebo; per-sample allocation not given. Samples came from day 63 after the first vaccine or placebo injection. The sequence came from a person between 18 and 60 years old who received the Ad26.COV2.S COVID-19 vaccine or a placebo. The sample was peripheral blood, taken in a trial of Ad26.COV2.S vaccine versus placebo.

CDR3 region: CASSYGGERKAFF. The CDR3 region has the DNA TGTGCCAGCAGTTACGGAGGGGAAAGGAAGGCTTTCTTT. This rearrangement joins TRBV6-6 to TRBJ1-1; tentative D call: TRBD1 (5 bases). Germline V gives CDR1 MNHNY, CDR2 SVGAGI (reference sequence). This CDR3 comprises 13 residues. V was pared by 2 bases and J by 11 bases, with 15 bases between.